A single sample gave rise to the 22 T cell receptor beta chains below, sequenced in a study of T cell responses to AZD1222 COVID-19 vaccine. Generated by immunoSEQ multiplex PCR, the TCRdb table keeps only in-frame clones and is missing some. The sample contains some 110,000 clones, 90% of which appear only once. The sample in question was peripheral blood, obtained on day 0 of AZD1222 vaccination. The receptors shown here come from an adult in good health.

The table lists this clone with a count of one. V gene TRBV11-3 combines with J gene TRBJ2-1; TRBD2 matches at 9 bases. V gave up 0 bases and J gave up 10 bases; unmatched junction bases: 1. The V gene's germline CDR1 is SGHNT and CDR2 YENEEA. This CDR3 spans 13 amino acids. Here the CDR3 reads CASSLEGTSEQFF. The CDR3 DNA reads TGTGCCAGCAGCTTAGAGGGGACTAGCGAGCAGTTCTTC.

V is TRBV6-2 or TRBV6-3 and J is TRBJ2-1; tentative D call: TRBD2 (7 bases). Per the germline V gene, CDR1 is MNHEY and CDR2 is SVGEGT. CDR3 length: 17 residues. The V end was cut by 2 bases, the J end by 5 bases, with 19 bases between. Here the CDR3 DNA reads TGTGCCAGCAGTTACGCCTCATGGGAGGGGGTCGACAATGAGCAGTTCTTC. Translated, it gives CASSYASWEGVDNEQFF.

This clone was observed a single time. An end of the junction differs from the germline gene, which may be a read error. The chain is built from TRBV28 and TRBJ2-7; the match to TRBD1 covers 7 bases. In germline, CDR1 is MDHEN, CDR2 SYDVKM. The CDR3 runs 15 residues. The CDR3 loop reads CASSTPGQTPYGQYF. The CDR3 DNA reads TGTGCCAGCAGTACACCGGGACAGACCCCTTACGGGCAGTACTTC.

The chain joins TRBV7-2 to TRBJ2-7, with 10 bases aligning to TRBD1. CDR1 and CDR2 from the germline V gene are SGHTA and FQGNSA. Trimming removed 5 bases from V and 3 bases from J; junction bases left unmatched: 10. The CDR3 has 16 residues. The CDR3 reads CASSLGGQGLGYEQYF. The CDR3 region has the DNA TGTGCCAGCAGCCTGGGGGGACAGGGGTTGGGCTACGAGCAGTACTTC.

The J gene is TRBJ2-2, the V gene TRBV5-1, with no clear D. Deletions cut 4 bases from V and 7 bases from J, with 14 bases between. Germline CDR1 reads SGHRS; CDR2 reads YFSETQ. The CDR3 is 14 residues long. The DNA of the CDR3 is TGCGCCAGCAGCCCTCAAGGGCTGGTCGGGGAGCTGTTTTTT. It yields the protein CASSPQGLVGELFF.

This chain uses TRBV9 with TRBJ2-5; D may be TRBD1 (6 bases). V was trimmed by 3 bases and J by 5 bases, leaving 11 bases between them. This CDR3 spans 13 amino acids. Germline lookup yields CDR1 SGDLS and CDR2 YYNGEE. The CDR3 loop is CASSADSWETQYF. The CDR3, as DNA: TGTGCCAGCAGCGCGGACAGTTGGGAGACCCAGTACTTC.

The gene calls are TRBV29-1 and TRBJ2-3, with a tentative D call TRBD1 (5 bases). V gave up 7 bases and J gave up 1 base, with 9 bases separating them. This CDR3 has 12 amino acids. Germline V lookup: CDR1 SQVTM, CDR2 ANQGSEA. The DNA for the CDR3 is TGCAGCGCCAGGGAAGGCACAGATACGCAGTATTTT. Its protein is CSAREGTDTQYF.

In its sample, this clone was seen a few times. This chain's CDR3 is CASSTLAGVSYNEQFF. The CDR3 DNA is TGTGCCAGTAGTACTTTAGCGGGAGTGTCCTACAATGAGCAGTTCTTC. The chain has TRBV19 and TRBJ2-1, with 9 bases lining up with TRBD2. Per germline, CDR1 LNHDA and CDR2 SQIVND (reference sequence). CDR3 length equals 16 residues. J gave up 1 base and V 4 bases, and 5 bases lay outside the gene matches.

V usage is TRBV7-9 and J usage is TRBJ2-1, with 8 nucleotides matching TRBD2. After removal of 3 bases from V and 5 bases from J, the junction contained 6 bases not matched to a gene. Germline CDR1 and CDR2: SEHNR and FQNEAQ (reference sequence). CDR3 length: 15 amino acids. CDR3 sequence (DNA): TGTGCCAGCAGCTTTCAGCGGGAGTCTAACAATGAGCAGTTCTTC. Its protein product is CASSFQRESNNEQFF.

The J gene is TRBJ1-2, the V gene TRBV30; the D is unclear. Germline CDR1 is GTSNPN and CDR2 is SVGIG (reference sequence). The length of the CDR3 is 13 residues. With 4 bases removed from V and 3 bases from J, the gap between germline ends came to 12 bases. This CDR3 is CAWIALIYYGYTF. As DNA, the CDR3 is TGTGCCTGGATCGCCTTGATTTACTATGGCTACACCTTC.

The chain combines TRBV4-2 with TRBJ2-2; 8 bases match TRBD2. The ends lost 1 base at V and 4 bases at J; junction bases unmatched: 5. The CDR3 loop spans 16 amino acids. The germline V gene encodes CDR1 LGHNA and CDR2 YNFKEQ. CDR3 DNA: TGTGCCAGCAGCCAAGTAGAGGCGGGAGGCACCGGGGAGCTGTTTTTT. Translated: CASSQVEAGGTGELFF.

J is TRBJ2-2 and V is TRBV6-2 or TRBV6-3; 8 positions agree with TRBD2. The V and J ends lost 2 bases and 1 base, in that order; junction bases with no gene match: 0. The CDR3 has 15 amino acids. CDR1 and CDR2 (germline): MNHEY, SVGEGT. CDR3 sequence: CASSYRGGNTGELFF. The CDR3 coding sequence is TGTGCCAGCAGTTACCGGGGGGGGAACACCGGGGAGCTGTTTTTT.

The rearrangement joins TRBV7-3 to TRBJ1-1, with 7 nucleotides matching TRBD1. V was pared by 5 bases and J by 10 bases, with 10 bases of the junction left unmatched. From germline, CDR1 is SGHTA and CDR2 FQGTGA. CDR3 length equals 13 residues. The CDR3 DNA reads TGTGCCAGCAGCCAGTCGATGACAGGGCGAGCTTTCTTT. The encoded protein is CASSQSMTGRAFF.

The chain combines TRBV5-1 with TRBJ2-7; 9 nucleotides match TRBD2. Trimming removed 3 bases from V and 2 bases from J; junction bases left unmatched: 3. The CDR3 is 14 amino acids. Germline CDR1 SGHRS, CDR2 YFSETQ. This CDR3 reads CASSYLAGPYEQYF. CDR3 DNA sequence: TGCGCCAGCAGCTATCTAGCGGGACCCTACGAGCAGTACTTC. Complete variable domain (other parts from reference TRBV5-1 and TRBJ2-7): KAGVTQTPRYLIKTRGQQVTLSCSPISGHRSVSWYQQTPGQGLQFLFEYFSETQRNKGNFPGRFSGRQFSNSRSEMNVSTLELGDSALYLCASSYLAGPYEQYFGPGTRLTVT.

The J gene is TRBJ1-1, the V gene TRBV5-6; 8 bases fit TRBD1. Losses at the gene ends were 6 bases for V and 11 bases for J; bases not matched to a gene: 15. This CDR3 spans 14 amino acids. From germline, CDR1 is SGHDT and CDR2 YYEEEE. The CDR3: CASTLTGEDWGAFF. In DNA, the CDR3 is TGTGCCAGCACCCTGACAGGGGAGGACTGGGGTGCTTTCTTT.

The chain carries TRBV7-2 and TRBJ1-5; no firm D call. V dropped 4 bases and J dropped 0 bases, with 13 bases sitting between them. The CDR3 sequence is 16 residues long. Germline V lookup: CDR1 SGHTA, CDR2 FQGNSA. For the CDR3, the DNA is TGTGCCAGCAGCTCGAGATCGTGGAATAGCAATCAGCCCCAGCATTTT. Translated, it gives CASSSRSWNSNQPQHF. The complete variable domain, with remaining parts taken from reference TRBV7-2 and TRBJ1-5, reads GAGVSQSPSNKVTEKGKDVELRCDPISGHTALYWYRQSLGQGLEFLIYFQGNSAPDKSGLPSDRFSAERTGGSVSTLTIQRTQQEDSAVYLCASSSRSWNSNQPQHFGDGTRLSIL.

This chain uses TRBV10-3 with TRBJ2-5, with D perhaps being TRBD1 or TRBD2 (5 bases each). Germline CDR1 and CDR2: ENHRY and SYGVKD. V was shortened by 6 bases and J by 2 bases, with 16 bases between the two germline ends. This CDR3 is 15 amino acids long. CDR3 loop: CAISPTAGTQETQYF. The CDR3 DNA reads TGTGCCATCAGCCCCACGGCCGGGACGCAAGAGACCCAGTACTTC.

The chain has TRBV5-1 and TRBJ1-3; 9 nucleotides line up with TRBD1. With 0 bases clipped from V and 0 bases from J, the junction kept 4 bases outside the gene matches. The CDR3 has 17 residues. The germline V gene encodes CDR1 SGHRS and CDR2 YFSETQ. The CDR3 loop reads CASSLGGTGSSGNTIYF. For the CDR3, the DNA is TGCGCCAGCAGCTTGGGCGGGACAGGGAGCTCTGGAAACACCATATATTTT. The variable domain in full, completed from reference TRBV5-1 and TRBJ1-3, reads KAGVTQTPRYLIKTRGQQVTLSCSPISGHRSVSWYQQTPGQGLQFLFEYFSETQRNKGNFPGRFSGRQFSNSRSEMNVSTLELGDSALYLCASSLGGTGSSGNTIYFGEGSWLTVV.

This chain links TRBV7-9 with TRBJ1-6; maybe TRBD1 (6 bases). Per the germline V gene, CDR1 is SEHNR and CDR2 is FQNEAQ (reference sequence). V lost 5 bases, J lost 6 bases, and 11 bases lay in between. The CDR3 runs to 14 residues. The CDR3 protein is CASSPRGGNSPLHF. The CDR3 DNA follows: TGTGCCAGCAGCCCCAGGGGTGGTAATTCACCCCTCCACTTT.

The chain joins TRBV5-1 to TRBJ2-5; D possibly corresponds to TRBD2 (5 bases). Looked up from germline, CDR1 is SGHRS and CDR2 is YFSETQ. V lost 0 bases, J lost 4 bases, and 10 bases lay in between. This CDR3 is built from 14 residues. As DNA, the CDR3 is TGCGCCAGCAGCTTGGCTCTAGCCGGAGAGACCCAGTACTTC. Protein: CASSLALAGETQYF.

The chain is built from TRBV6-6 and TRBJ1-1; D gene uncertain. Looked up from germline, CDR1 is MNHNY and CDR2 is SVGAGI (reference sequence). V lost 6 bases, J lost 7 bases, and 9 bases lay in between. The CDR3 loop spans 11 amino acids. The CDR3 DNA follows: TGTGCCAGCAGCTCAAAGGGTGAAGCTTTCTTT. Amino acid sequence: CASSSKGEAFF.

V gene TRBV27 combines with J gene TRBJ1-1; tentative D call: TRBD1 (6 bases). CDR3 length: 15 amino acids. V lost 8 bases and J lost 1, with 17 bases in between. Germline V CDR1 and CDR2: MNHEY, SMNVEV (reference sequence). DNA of the CDR3: TGTGCCAGCCAGTTGGCGCAGGGGTGGAACACTGAAGCTTTCTTT. Translating it yields CASQLAQGWNTEAFF.